Below, one T cell receptor (beta chain) is given with its context. This entry belongs to a study of shared clonotypes between healthy human individuals. From germline, CDR1 is MNHNS and CDR2 SASEGT. The CDR3 has 16 amino acids. V dropped 2 bases and J dropped 2; count of bases not matched to a gene: 7. Profiled with immunoSEQ multiplex PCR; TCRdb holds only in-frame clones, not every one. The sample records 2,100,000 or so clones, about 94% being singletons. Sequencing was performed on naive CD4+ T cells sorted from blood. Subset reported: CD45RA+ positively selected. The genes are TRBV6-1 and TRBJ2-7; 9 positions match TRBD1. The clonotype comes from a man aged 18 to 29 in good health. In DNA form, the CDR3 reads TGTGCCAGCAGTGAAAGGGGGGACAGGGTTCCCTACGAGCAGTACTTC. This codes for CASSERGDRVPYEQYF.